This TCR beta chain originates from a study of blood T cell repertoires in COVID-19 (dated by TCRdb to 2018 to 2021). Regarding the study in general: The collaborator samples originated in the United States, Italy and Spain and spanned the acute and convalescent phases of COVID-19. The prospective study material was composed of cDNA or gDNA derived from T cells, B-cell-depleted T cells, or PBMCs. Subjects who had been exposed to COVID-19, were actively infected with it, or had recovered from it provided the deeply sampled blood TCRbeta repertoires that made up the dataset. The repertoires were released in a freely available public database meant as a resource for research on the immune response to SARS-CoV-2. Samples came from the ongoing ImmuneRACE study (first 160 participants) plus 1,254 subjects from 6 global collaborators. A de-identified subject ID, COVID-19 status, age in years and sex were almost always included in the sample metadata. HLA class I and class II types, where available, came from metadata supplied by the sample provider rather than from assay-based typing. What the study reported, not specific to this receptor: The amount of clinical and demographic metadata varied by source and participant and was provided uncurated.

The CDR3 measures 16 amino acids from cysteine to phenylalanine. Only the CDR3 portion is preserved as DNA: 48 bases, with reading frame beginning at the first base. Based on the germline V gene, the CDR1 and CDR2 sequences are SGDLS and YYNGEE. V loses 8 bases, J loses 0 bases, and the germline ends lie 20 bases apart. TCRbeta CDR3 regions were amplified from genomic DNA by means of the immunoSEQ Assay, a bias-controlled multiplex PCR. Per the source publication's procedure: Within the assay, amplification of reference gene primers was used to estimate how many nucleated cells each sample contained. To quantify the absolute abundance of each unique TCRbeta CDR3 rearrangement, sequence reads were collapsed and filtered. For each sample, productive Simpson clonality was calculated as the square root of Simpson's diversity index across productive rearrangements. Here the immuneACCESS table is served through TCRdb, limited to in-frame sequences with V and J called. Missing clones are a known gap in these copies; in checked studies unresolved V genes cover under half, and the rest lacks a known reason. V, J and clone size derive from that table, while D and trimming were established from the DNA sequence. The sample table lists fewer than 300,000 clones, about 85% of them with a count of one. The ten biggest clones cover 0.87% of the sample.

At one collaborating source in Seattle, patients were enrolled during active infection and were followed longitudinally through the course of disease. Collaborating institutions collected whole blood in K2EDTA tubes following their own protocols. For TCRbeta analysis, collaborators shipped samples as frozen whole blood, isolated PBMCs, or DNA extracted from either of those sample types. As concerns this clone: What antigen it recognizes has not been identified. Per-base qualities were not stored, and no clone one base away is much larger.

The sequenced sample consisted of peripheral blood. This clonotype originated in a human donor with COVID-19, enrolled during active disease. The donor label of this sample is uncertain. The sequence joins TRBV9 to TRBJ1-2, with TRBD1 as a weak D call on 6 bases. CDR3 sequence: CASLRDTDLSNYGYTF. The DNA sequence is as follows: TGTGCCAGTCTTCGGGACACCGACTTATCTAACTATGGCTACACCTTC.